These 2 T cell receptor beta chains were sequenced from one sample in a study of vaccination effects on CD4 cells after COVID-19. The antigens for these receptors are not known. Method: immunoSEQ multiplex PCR; TCRdb's copy keeps in-frame clones and lacks some. The repertoire includes 40,000 or so clones, under 85% of them detected once, and around 2.9% sits in the top ten. The culture ran for 10 days, and then CD4+ T cells were isolated. This specimen was CD4+ T cells from PBMCs cultured without peptide, taken before COVID-19 vaccination. The receptor source for this set is a human donor who received a COVID-19 vaccine.

The V gene is TRBV12-3 or TRBV12-4, the J gene TRBJ1-2; D might be TRBD1 (5 bases). V was shortened by 5 bases and J by 3 bases, with 10 bases between the two germline ends. The CDR3 loop spans 13 amino acids. The CDR3 DNA is TGTGCCAGCAGTCAGGGACTTTACTATGGCTACACCTTC. As protein: CASSQGLYYGYTF.

This clone was seen a handful of times. The V and J genes are TRBV7-2 and TRBJ1-2; D uncertain. The CDR3 runs 13 residues. Germline V gene sequence: CDR1 SGHTA, CDR2 FQGNSA. V was pared by 5 bases and J by 4 bases, with 11 bases between. The chain's CDR3 is CASSPISSYGYTF. The CDR3 coding sequence is TGTGCCAGCAGCCCGATTTCCTCCTATGGCTACACCTTC.